Listed below are T cell receptor beta chains from one sample, sequenced in a study of HIV-infected patients and healthy controls. TCRdb re-called the 5' RACE reads with MiXCR, one entry per CDR3 protein. The sample has roughly 20,000 distinct CDR3 sequences; roughly 8.7% are singletons. Sequenced here: blood, sampled during antiretroviral therapy. The origin of the receptors is an adult with HIV infection. The CDR3 runs from the conserved cysteine through the conserved F or W. Fields, in order: J gene, clone size, V gene, D gene, CDR3 DNA, CDR3 protein. D genes are given only for firm matches. Clone size, where shown, is once, few, many, or a class for clones that have expanded.

>TRBJ2-7|many|TRBV19|TRBD1
TGTGCCAGTAGTTGGGGGACAGGGGAGAACGAGCAGTACTTC
CASSWGTGENEQYF
>TRBJ2-1|many|TRBV14|.
TGTGCCAGCAGCCAAGTGGGCGGTGAGCAGTTCTTC
CASSQVGGEQFF
>TRBJ2-3|medium-sized|TRBV27|TRBD1
TGTGCCAGCAGTCCCCCAGGGGGCCTAGCACTGAGCACAGATACGCAGTATTTT
CASSPPGGLALSTDTQYF
>TRBJ1-1|many|TRBV4-1|.
TGCGCCAGCAGCCAAGACCGGAGTTGGTCTGAAGCTTTCTTT
CASSQDRSWSEAFF
>TRBJ1-5|many|TRBV9|TRBD1
TGTGCCAGCAGCGTAGATCCCTCGGGACAGGGGGACAATCAGCCCCAGCATTTT
CASSVDPSGQGDNQPQHF
>TRBJ1-2|many|TRBV3-1|TRBD1
TGTGCCAGCAGCCGGACAGGTGGCTACACCTTC
CASSRTGGYTF
>TRBJ1-1|many|TRBV19|.
TGTGCCAGTAGTATGCAGGCAGGCCCAATGAACACTGAAGCTTTCTTT
CASSMQAGPMNTEAFF
>TRBJ2-5|few|TRBV24-1|TRBD1
TGTGCCACCTCCAACCCTTCGACAGGGGCGGGGGAGACCCAGTACTTC
CATSNPSTGAGETQYF
>TRBJ1-5|.|TRBV29-1|TRBD1
TGCAGCGTGGGACAGGGAAATCAGCCCCAGCATTTT
CSVGQGNQPQHF
>TRBJ1-1|.|TRBV19|.
TGTGCCAGTTCTGCGAACACTGAAGCTTTCTTT
CASSANTEAFF
>TRBJ1-5|many|TRBV6-2/TRBV6-3|TRBD1
TGTGCCAGCAGTCGCCAGACAGGGGTCAATCAGCCCCAGCATTTT
CASSRQTGVNQPQHF
>TRBJ1-1|many|TRBV25-1|.
TGTGCCAGCAGGAACAGCCTGAACACTGAAGCTTTCTTT
CASRNSLNTEAFF
>TRBJ1-2|medium-sized|TRBV29-1|TRBD1
TGCAGCGTGGTTTTTGCGGGACAGATACGCTATGGCTACACCTTC
CSVVFAGQIRYGYTF
>TRBJ2-2|many|TRBV24-1|TRBD1
TGTGCCACCAGTGACTGGGACAGCCGGCACACCGGGGAGCTGTTTTTT
CATSDWDSRHTGELFF
>TRBJ2-2|many|TRBV6-2/TRBV6-3|.
TGTGCCAGCAGCAACGCCCGAGGGGAGCTGTTTTTT
CASSNARGELFF
>TRBJ2-1|few|TRBV19|TRBD2
TGTGCCAGTAGTTCTAGACTAGCGGGGGGGCCAGGGGAGCAGTTCTTC
CASSSRLAGGPGEQFF
>TRBJ2-3|many|TRBV29-1|.
TGCAGCGTTGAAGAGGATAGTAGCGGAGATACGCAGTATTTT
CSVEEDSSGDTQYF
>TRBJ2-1|many|TRBV7-3|.
TGTGCCAGCAGTGGGTCAGGGGCGTACAATGAGCAGTTCTTC
CASSGSGAYNEQFF
>TRBJ2-1|.|TRBV27|.
TGTGCCAGCAGTTTAGATGGACTCTACAATGAGCAGTTCTTC
CASSLDGLYNEQFF
>TRBJ2-1|many|TRBV4-1|.
TGCGCCAGCAGCCAAGTAGCGGACTCCTACAATGAGCAGTTCTTC
CASSQVADSYNEQFF
>TRBJ2-3|medium-sized|TRBV28|TRBD2
TGTGCCAGCACCTACCTCGGGGGGGGCACAGATACGCAGTATTTT
CASTYLGGGTDTQYF
>TRBJ2-7|many|TRBV19|.
TGTGCCAGTAGTCCCGGACAGCACTACGAGCAGTACTTC
CASSPGQHYEQYF
>TRBJ1-1|many|TRBV7-3|.
TGTGCCAGCGGATCCACGAACACTGAAGCTTTCTTT
CASGSTNTEAFF
>TRBJ2-7|.|TRBV7-9|TRBD1
TGTGCCAGCAGCTCCCGGGACAGCGCCTCCTACGAGCAGTACTTC
CASSSRDSASYEQYF
>TRBJ2-1|many|TRBV7-2|TRBD1
TGTGCCAGCAGCCCTAGGCCGGGACAGGGTCGGGGTGAGCAGTTCTTC
CASSPRPGQGRGEQFF
>TRBJ1-4|few|TRBV7-9|.
TGTGCCAGCGAAGGTGGGAGTGAAAAACTGTTTTTT
CASEGGSEKLFF